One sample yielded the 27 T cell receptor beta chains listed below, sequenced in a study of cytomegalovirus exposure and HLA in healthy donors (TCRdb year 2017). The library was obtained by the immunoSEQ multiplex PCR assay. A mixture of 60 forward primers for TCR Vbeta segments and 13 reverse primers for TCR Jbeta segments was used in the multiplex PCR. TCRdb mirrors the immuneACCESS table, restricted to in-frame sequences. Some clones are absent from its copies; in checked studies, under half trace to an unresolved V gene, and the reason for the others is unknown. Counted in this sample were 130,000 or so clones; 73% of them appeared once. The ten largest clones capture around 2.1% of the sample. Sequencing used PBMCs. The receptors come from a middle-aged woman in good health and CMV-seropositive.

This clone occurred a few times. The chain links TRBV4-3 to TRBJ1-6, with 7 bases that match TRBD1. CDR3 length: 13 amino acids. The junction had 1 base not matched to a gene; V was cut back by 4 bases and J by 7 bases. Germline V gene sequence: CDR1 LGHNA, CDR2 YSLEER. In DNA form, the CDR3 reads TGCGCCAGCAGCCGGGACAGAAATTCACCCCTCCACTTT. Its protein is CASSRDRNSPLHF.

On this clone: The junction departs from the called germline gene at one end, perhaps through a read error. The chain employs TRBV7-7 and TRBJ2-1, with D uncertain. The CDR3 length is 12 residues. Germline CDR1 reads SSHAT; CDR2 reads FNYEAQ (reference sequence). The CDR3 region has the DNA TGTGCTAGCAGCTTAGTTTCAGGCGAGCAGTTCTTC. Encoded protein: CASSLVSGEQFF.

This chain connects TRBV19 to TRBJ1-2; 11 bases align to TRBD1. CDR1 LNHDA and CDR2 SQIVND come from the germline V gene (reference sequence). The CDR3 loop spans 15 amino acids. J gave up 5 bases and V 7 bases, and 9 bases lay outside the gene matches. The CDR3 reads CASTPGTGGVYGYTF. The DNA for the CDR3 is TGTGCCAGTACCCCCGGGACAGGGGGAGTATATGGCTACACCTTC.

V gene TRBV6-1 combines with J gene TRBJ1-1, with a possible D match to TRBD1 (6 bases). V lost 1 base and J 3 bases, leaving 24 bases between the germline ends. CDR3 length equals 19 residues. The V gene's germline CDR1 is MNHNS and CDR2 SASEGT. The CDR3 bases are TGTGCCAGCAGTGAAGGTTGGACAGCTACATTGGGGAGGGACACTGAAGCTTTCTTT. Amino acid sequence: CASSEGWTATLGRDTEAFF.

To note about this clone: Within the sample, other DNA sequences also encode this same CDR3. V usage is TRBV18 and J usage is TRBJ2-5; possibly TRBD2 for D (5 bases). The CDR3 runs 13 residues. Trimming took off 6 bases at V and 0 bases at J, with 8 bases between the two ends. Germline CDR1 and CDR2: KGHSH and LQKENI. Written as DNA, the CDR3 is TGTGCCAGCTCGTCGGGGTACCAAGAGACCCAGTACTTC. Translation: CASSSGYQETQYF.

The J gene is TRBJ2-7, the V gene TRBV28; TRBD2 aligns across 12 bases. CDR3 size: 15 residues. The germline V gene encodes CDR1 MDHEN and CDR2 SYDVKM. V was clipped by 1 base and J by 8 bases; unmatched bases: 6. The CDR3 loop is CASSLSTSGGSQQYF. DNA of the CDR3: TGTGCCAGCAGTTTATCAACTAGCGGGGGGAGCCAGCAGTACTTC.

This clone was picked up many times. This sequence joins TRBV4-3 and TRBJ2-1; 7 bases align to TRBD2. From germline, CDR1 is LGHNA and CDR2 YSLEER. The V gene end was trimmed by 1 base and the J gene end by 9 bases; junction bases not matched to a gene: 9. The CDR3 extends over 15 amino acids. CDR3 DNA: TGCGCCAGCAGCCAAGGCGGAGCGGGATCGGGTGAGCAGTTCTTC. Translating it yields CASSQGGAGSGEQFF.

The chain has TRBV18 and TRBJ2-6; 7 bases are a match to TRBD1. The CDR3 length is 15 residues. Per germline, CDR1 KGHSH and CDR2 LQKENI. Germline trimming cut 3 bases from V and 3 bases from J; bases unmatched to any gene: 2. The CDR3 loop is CASSPTGDGANVLTF. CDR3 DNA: TGTGCCAGCTCACCCACAGGGGATGGGGCCAACGTCCTGACTTTC. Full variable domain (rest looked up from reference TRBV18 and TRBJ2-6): NAGVMQNPRHLVRRRGQEARLRCSPMKGHSHVYWYRQLPEEGLKFMVYLQKENIIDESGMPKERFSAEFPKEGPSILRIQQVVRGDSAAYFCASSPTGDGANVLTFGAGSRLTVL.

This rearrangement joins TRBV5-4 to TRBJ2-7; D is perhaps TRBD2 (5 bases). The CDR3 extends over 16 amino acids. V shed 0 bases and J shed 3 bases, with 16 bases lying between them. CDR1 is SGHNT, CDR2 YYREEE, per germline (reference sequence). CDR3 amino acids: CASSLVGREKGYEQYF. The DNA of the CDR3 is TGTGCCAGCAGCTTGGTGGGCCGGGAAAAGGGCTACGAGCAGTACTTC. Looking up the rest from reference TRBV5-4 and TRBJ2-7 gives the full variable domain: ETGVTQSPTHLIKTRGQQVTLRCSSQSGHNTVSWYQQALGQGPQFIFQYYREEENGRGNFPPRFSGLQFPNYSSELNVNALELDDSALYLCASSLVGREKGYEQYFGPGTRLTVT.

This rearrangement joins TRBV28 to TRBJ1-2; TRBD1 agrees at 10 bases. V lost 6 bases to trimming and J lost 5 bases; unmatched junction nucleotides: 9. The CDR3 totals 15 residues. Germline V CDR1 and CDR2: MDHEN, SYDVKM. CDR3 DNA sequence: TGTGCCAGCAGAAGTAGACAGGGGGCAAGTTATGGCTACACCTTC. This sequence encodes CASRSRQGASYGYTF.

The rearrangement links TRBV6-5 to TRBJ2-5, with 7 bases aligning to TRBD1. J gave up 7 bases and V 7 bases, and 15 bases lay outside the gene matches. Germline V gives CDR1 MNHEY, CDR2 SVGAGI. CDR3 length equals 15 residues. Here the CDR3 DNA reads TGTGCCAGCATGAGGACCAGACAGGGCCCGGGGACCCAGTACTTC. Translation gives CASMRTRQGPGTQYF.

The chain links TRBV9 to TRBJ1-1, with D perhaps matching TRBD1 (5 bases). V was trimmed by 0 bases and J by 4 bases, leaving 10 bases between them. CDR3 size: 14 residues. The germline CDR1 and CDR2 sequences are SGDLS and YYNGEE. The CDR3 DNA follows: TGTGCCAGCAGCGTAGTGGGGGGTGGCACTGAAGCTTTCTTT. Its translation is CASSVVGGGTEAFF.

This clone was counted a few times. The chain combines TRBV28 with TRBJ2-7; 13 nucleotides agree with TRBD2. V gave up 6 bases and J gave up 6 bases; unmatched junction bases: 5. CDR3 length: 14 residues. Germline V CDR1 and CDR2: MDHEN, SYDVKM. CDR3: CASRTSGGAGEQYF. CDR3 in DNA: TGTGCCAGCAGAACTAGCGGGGGGGCTGGCGAGCAGTACTTC.

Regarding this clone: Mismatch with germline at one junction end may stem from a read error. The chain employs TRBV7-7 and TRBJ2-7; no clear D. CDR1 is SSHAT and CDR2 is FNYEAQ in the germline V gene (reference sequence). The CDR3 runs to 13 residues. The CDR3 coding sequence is TGTGCTAGCAGTCTCGCGAGTATATACGAGCAGTACTTC. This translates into CASSLASIYEQYF.

The CDR3 region is CASSPTGDYGYTF. The CDR3 nucleotides read TGTGCCAGCAGTCCGACAGGGGATTATGGCTACACCTTC. V is TRBV6-5 and J is TRBJ1-2, with 8 nucleotides matching TRBD1. With 5 bases clipped from V and 5 bases from J, the junction kept 4 bases outside the gene matches. From germline, CDR1 is MNHEY and CDR2 SVGAGI. This CDR3 contains 13 residues.

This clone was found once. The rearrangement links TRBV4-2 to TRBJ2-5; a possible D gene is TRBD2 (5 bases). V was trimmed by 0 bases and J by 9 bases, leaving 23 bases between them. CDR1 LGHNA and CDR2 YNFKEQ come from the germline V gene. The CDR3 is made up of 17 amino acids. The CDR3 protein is CASSQDWLASRQRAQYF. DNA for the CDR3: TGTGCCAGCAGCCAAGATTGGCTAGCTTCTCGCCAACGGGCCCAGTACTTC.

The DNA for the CDR3 is TGTGCCAGCAGCTTAGGTGGGACAGGGGCGAATCAGCCCCAGCATTTT. Its protein product is CASSLGGTGANQPQHF. The chain recombines TRBV7-8 with TRBJ1-5; 10 positions agree with TRBD1. The germline gives CDR1 SGHVS, CDR2 FQNEAQ. V gave up 1 base and J gave up 4 bases; unmatched junction bases: 4. This CDR3 has 16 residues.

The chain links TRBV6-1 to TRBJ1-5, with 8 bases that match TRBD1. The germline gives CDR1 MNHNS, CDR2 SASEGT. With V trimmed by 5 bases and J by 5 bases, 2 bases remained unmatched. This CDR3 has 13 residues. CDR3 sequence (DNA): TGTGCCAGCAGTATGACAGGGGATCAGCCCCAGCATTTT. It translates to CASSMTGDQPQHF.

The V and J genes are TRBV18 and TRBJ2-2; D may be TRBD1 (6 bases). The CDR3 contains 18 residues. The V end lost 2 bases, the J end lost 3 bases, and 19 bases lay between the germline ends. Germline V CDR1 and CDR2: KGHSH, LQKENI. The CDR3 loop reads CASSPTSQGSWDTGELFF. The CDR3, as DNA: TGTGCCAGCTCACCAACATCTCAGGGGAGTTGGGACACCGGGGAGCTGTTTTTT.

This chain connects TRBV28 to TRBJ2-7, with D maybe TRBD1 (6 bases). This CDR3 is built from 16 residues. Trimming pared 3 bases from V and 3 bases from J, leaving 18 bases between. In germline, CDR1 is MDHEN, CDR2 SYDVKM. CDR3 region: CASSLPEQGIGYEQYF. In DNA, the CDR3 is TGTGCCAGCAGTTTGCCTGAACAGGGAATTGGCTACGAGCAGTACTTC.

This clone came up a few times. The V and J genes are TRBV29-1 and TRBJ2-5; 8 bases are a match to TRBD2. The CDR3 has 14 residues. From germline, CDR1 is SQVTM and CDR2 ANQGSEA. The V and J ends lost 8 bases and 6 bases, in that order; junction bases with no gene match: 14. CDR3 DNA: TGCAGCCATCCAAGCGGGAGCTTTGTTAAGACCCAGTACTTC. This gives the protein CSHPSGSFVKTQYF.

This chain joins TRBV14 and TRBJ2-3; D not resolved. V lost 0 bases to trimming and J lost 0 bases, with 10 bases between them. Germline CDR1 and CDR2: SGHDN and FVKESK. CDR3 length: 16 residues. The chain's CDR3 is CASSQDPALSTDTQYF. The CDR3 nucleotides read TGTGCCAGCAGCCAAGATCCAGCGCTTAGCACAGATACGCAGTATTTT.

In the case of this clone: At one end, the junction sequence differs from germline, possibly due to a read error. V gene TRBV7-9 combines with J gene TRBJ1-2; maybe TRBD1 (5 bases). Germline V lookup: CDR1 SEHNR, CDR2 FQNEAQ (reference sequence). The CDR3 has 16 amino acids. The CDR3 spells CSSSGTRGIANYGYTF. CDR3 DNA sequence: TGTTCCAGCAGCGGGACGCGGGGGATCGCCAACTATGGCTACACCTTC.

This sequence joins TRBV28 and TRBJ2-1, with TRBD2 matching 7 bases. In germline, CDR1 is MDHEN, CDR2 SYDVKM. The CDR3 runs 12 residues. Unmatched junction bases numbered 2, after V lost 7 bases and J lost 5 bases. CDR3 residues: CASMRENNEQFF. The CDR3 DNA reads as TGTGCCAGCATGCGGGAGAACAATGAGCAGTTCTTC.

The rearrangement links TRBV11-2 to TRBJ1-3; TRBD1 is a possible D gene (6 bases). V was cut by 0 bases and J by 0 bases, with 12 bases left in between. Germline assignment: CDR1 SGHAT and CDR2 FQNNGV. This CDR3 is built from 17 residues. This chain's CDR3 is CASSLEGAKSSGNTIYF. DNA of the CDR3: TGTGCCAGCAGCTTAGAGGGGGCCAAGAGCTCTGGAAACACCATATATTTT. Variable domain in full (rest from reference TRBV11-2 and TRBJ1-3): EAGVAQSPRYKIIEKRQSVAFWCNPISGHATLYWYQQILGQGPKLLIQFQNNGVVDDSQLPKDRFSAERLKGVDSTLKIQPAKLEDSAVYLCASSLEGAKSSGNTIYFGEGSWLTVV.

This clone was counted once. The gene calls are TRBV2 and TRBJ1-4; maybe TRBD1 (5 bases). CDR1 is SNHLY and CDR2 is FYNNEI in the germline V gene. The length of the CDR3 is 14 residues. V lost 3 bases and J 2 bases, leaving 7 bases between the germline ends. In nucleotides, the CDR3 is TGTGCCAGCAGTGACAGGGCTACTAATGAAAAACTGTTTTTT. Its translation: CASSDRATNEKLFF.

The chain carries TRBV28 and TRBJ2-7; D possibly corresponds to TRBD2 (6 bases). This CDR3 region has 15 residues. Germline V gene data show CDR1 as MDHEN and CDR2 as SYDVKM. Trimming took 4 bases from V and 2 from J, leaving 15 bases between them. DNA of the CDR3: TGTGCCAGCAGTTCGAGGGGCGGGAAAACCTACGAGCAGTACTTC. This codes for CASSSRGGKTYEQYF.